The 13 T cell receptor beta chains below come from one sample, sequenced in a study of blood T cells in healthy people across ages. Primed by a sample-barcoded 5' primer and a J-beta primer mix, a second PCR proceeded for roughly 6 to 12 cycles. TCRdb reprocessed the 5' RACE reads via MiXCR and lists one record per CDR3 protein. The sample holds around 1,100,000 distinct CDR3 sequences, roughly two fifths seen once. The sequenced sample consisted of blood. The receptors shown here come from a man aged 18 to 29 in good health.

V is TRBV25-1 and J is TRBJ2-1, with 12 positions matching TRBD2. This CDR3 contains 15 residues. V was clipped by 5 bases and J by 6 bases; unmatched bases: 5. Germline V gene data show CDR1 as MGHDK and CDR2 as SYGVNS. The CDR3 here is CASSNPSGGVNEQFF. The CDR3 nucleotides read TGTGCCAGCAGTAACCCTAGCGGGGGGGTCAATGAGCAGTTCTTC.

The chain links TRBV20-1 to TRBJ1-1; D call uncertain. The CDR3 runs to 13 residues. CDR1 and CDR2 from the germline V gene are DFQATT and SNEGSKA (reference sequence). The V end lost 6 bases, the J end lost 0 bases, and 11 bases lay between the germline ends. The CDR3 region is CSASQVVNTEAFF. The CDR3 nucleotides are TGCAGTGCCAGCCAGGTTGTGAACACTGAAGCTTTCTTT.

This clonotype was detected a few times. As DNA, the CDR3 is TGTGCCAGCAGTTCGGGGGGACAGGGACCAAGGACACCCCTCCACTTT. Encoded protein: CASSSGGQGPRTPLHF. This sequence joins TRBV12-3 or TRBV12-4 and TRBJ1-6; 9 bases align to TRBD1. There are 16 residues in the CDR3. V shed 4 bases, J shed 11 bases, and the junction held 12 bases outside the gene matches.

The chain carries TRBV20-1 and TRBJ1-6; D is unresolved. The CDR3 consists of 14 residues. V was shortened by 4 bases and J by 0 bases, with 7 bases between the two germline ends. The germline CDR1 and CDR2 sequences are DFQATT and SNEGSKA (reference sequence). DNA for the CDR3: TGCAGTGCTACCGATAGCTCCTATAATTCACCCCTCCACTTT. Protein product: CSATDSSYNSPLHF.

The V call is TRBV5-1, the J call TRBJ2-3; 10 bases fit TRBD1. V trimming: 4 bases; J trimming: 1 base; junction bases outside the gene matches: 15. This CDR3 is built from 19 residues. Germline CDR1 reads SGHRS; CDR2 reads YFSETQ. CDR3 nucleotide sequence: TGCGCCAGCAGCGAACCCCGTGGGACAGGGGAGTTTCGCACAGATACGCAGTATTTT. Protein sequence: CASSEPRGTGEFRTDTQYF.

The chain recombines TRBV7-6 with TRBJ1-4, with D tentatively TRBD1 (5 bases). CDR1 and CDR2 from the germline V gene are SGHVS and FNYEAQ. V was trimmed by 2 bases and J by 4 bases, leaving 17 bases between them. CDR3 length: 17 residues. This chain's CDR3 is CASSLYSFDRLNEKLFF. CDR3 in DNA: TGTGCCAGCAGCTTATACAGCTTCGACAGACTTAATGAAAAACTGTTTTTT.

This chain links TRBV7-2 with TRBJ1-6; D remains ambiguous. The CDR3 loop spans 11 amino acids. Germline V CDR1 and CDR2: SGHTA, FQGNSA. Trimming removed 8 bases at V and 8 bases at J, with 7 bases between. The CDR3: CASSVYSPLHF. The CDR3 nucleotides read TGTGCCAGCTCGGTATATTCACCCCTCCACTTT.

This clonotype showed up just a few times. This chain connects TRBV12-3 or TRBV12-4 to TRBJ2-3; perhaps TRBD1 as D (6 bases). The CDR3 runs to 14 residues. Trimming removed 4 bases at V and 3 bases at J, with 11 bases between. CDR3 nucleotides: TGTGCCAGCAGTTCACACAGGGTGACAGATACGCAGTATTTT. Its protein is CASSSHRVTDTQYF.

This clonotype was seen more than once but under ten times. J is TRBJ2-6 and V is TRBV28; weak D call: TRBD2 (5 bases). The V end was cut by 10 bases, the J end by 2 bases, with 15 bases between. Per the germline V gene, CDR1 is MDHEN and CDR2 is SYDVKM. The CDR3 has 15 residues. In DNA form, the CDR3 reads TGTGCCACCCGTTCTGGAGGTGCTGGGGCCAACGTCCTGACTTTC. Its protein product is CATRSGGAGANVLTF.

This clonotype was seen a handful of times. A junction end diverges from the germline sequence, so it may reflect a read error. The chain links TRBV6-5 to TRBJ2-3; the D gene is possibly TRBD2 (6 bases). Germline V CDR1 and CDR2: MNHEY, SVGAGI. This CDR3 has 21 residues. In DNA form, the CDR3 reads TGTGCCATCAGTTACTCTGGTAGCGGAAATGGGAAAACTTTGGTCACAGATACGCAGTATTTT. This gives the protein CAISYSGSGNGKTLVTDTQYF.

The chain joins TRBV19 to TRBJ2-7; TRBD1 matches 10 bases. V trimming: 5 bases; J trimming: 0 bases; junction bases outside the gene matches: 4. This CDR3 comprises 15 residues. In germline, CDR1 is LNHDA, CDR2 SQIVND (reference sequence). The CDR3: CASSPGQGVSYEQYF. The CDR3 nucleotides are TGTGCCAGTAGTCCCGGACAGGGGGTCTCCTACGAGCAGTACTTC.

This clonotype was recorded only once. This chain links TRBV3-1 with TRBJ1-5, with 7 nucleotides matching TRBD1. Germline trimming cut 6 bases from V and 5 bases from J; bases unmatched to any gene: 4. Per germline, CDR1 LGHDT and CDR2 YNNKEL (reference sequence). CDR3 length equals 13 residues. CDR3 bases: TGTGCCAGCAGTGGACAGGAGGATCAGCCCCAGCATTTT. Amino acid sequence: CASSGQEDQPQHF.

The V call is TRBV5-1, the J call TRBJ1-1; possibly TRBD1 for D (5 bases). The V gene lost 4 bases and the J gene lost 5 bases, with 15 bases spanning the gap. Germline values: CDR1 SGHRS, CDR2 YFSETQ. The CDR3 totals 14 residues. CDR3 in amino acids: CASSPGGGETEAFF. The CDR3 DNA is TGCGCCAGCAGCCCGGGGGGAGGGGAAACTGAAGCTTTCTTT.